Below, 13 T cell receptor beta chains from the same sample are listed, as sequenced in a study of graft-versus-host responses after intestinal transplantation. The method was immunoSEQ multiplex PCR; TCRdb's version includes in-frame clones alone and lacks a portion of them. The table lists about 66,000 clones, about nine tenths of them singletons, with 1.3% in the top ten. Their antigen targets remain unknown. Material: unstimulated CD8+ T cells sorted from spleen or lymph node cells, obtained before intestinal transplant. These receptors came from a human donor who received an intestinal transplant.

This chain connects TRBV27 to TRBJ1-5; D may be TRBD1 (5 bases). This CDR3 spans 15 amino acids. CDR1 is MNHEY, CDR2 SMNVEV, per germline (reference sequence). V was pared by 4 bases and J by 0 bases, with 10 bases between. For the CDR3, the DNA is TGTGCCAGCAGTTCAGGGCTCTATAGCAATCAGCCCCAGCATTTT. It encodes CASSSGLYSNQPQHF.

The rearrangement links TRBV7-9 to TRBJ1-6, with no clear D. The V and J ends lost 10 bases and 7 bases respectively, with 17 bases between them. Germline values: CDR1 SEHNR, CDR2 FQNEAQ (reference sequence). The CDR3 is 14 residues long. The CDR3 DNA sequence: TGTGCCACACAAAAACCCAGGCACAATTCACCCCTCCACTTT. Protein product: CATQKPRHNSPLHF.

By share, this clone counts as medium-sized. The chain is built from TRBV5-6 and TRBJ2-7; 14 bases are shared with TRBD2. Looked up from germline, CDR1 is SGHDT and CDR2 is YYEEEE. The ends lost 3 bases at V and 6 bases at J; junction bases unmatched: 2. This CDR3 is 14 amino acids long. CDR3 amino acids: CASSWGLAGAEQYF. The CDR3 nucleotides are TGTGCCAGCAGCTGGGGACTAGCGGGGGCCGAGCAGTACTTC.

The chain has TRBV27 and TRBJ1-5; no clear D. The germline V and J ends were trimmed by 3 bases and 4 bases, with 13 bases remaining between them. CDR3 length: 15 residues. Looked up from germline, CDR1 is MNHEY and CDR2 is SMNVEV (reference sequence). The CDR3 protein is CASSFGSGANQPQHF. In DNA, the CDR3 is TGTGCCAGCAGTTTTGGGTCAGGCGCAAATCAGCCCCAGCATTTT.

The CDR3 DNA sequence: TGTGCCAGCAGTCAAGGGGGCCCCACTGCGGAAGCTTTCTTT. Its protein product is CASSQGGPTAEAFF. The chain is built from TRBV7-9 and TRBJ1-1, with 7 bases identical to TRBD1. The CDR3 is made up of 14 amino acids. CDR1 is SEHNR, CDR2 FQNEAQ, per germline (reference sequence). V lost 6 bases, J lost 8 bases, and 12 bases stayed unmatched. Using reference TRBV7-9 and TRBJ1-1 for the parts outside the CDR3, the full variable domain is DTGVSQNPRHKITKRGQNVTFRCDPISEHNRLYWYRQTLGQGPEFLTYFQNEAQLEKSRLLSDRFSAERPKGSFSTLEIQRTEQGDSAMYLCASSQGGPTAEAFFGQGTRLTVV.

This chain joins TRBV6-6 and TRBJ2-2; D might be TRBD1 (6 bases). Between the trimmed V and J ends, which lost 2 bases and 7 bases, there was a span of 14 bases. The germline gives CDR1 MNHNY, CDR2 SVGAGI (reference sequence). This CDR3 has 15 amino acids. The CDR3 region is CASSYGGRVDGELFF. DNA for the CDR3: TGTGCCAGCAGTTACGGGGGCAGGGTGGACGGGGAGCTGTTTTTT.

The genes are TRBV5-6 and TRBJ2-1; D perhaps matches TRBD1 (6 bases). The CDR3 contains 14 residues. V lost 2 bases, J lost 4 bases, and 10 bases lay in between. CDR1 is SGHDT and CDR2 is YYEEEE in the germline V gene. DNA for the CDR3: TGTGCCAGCAGCTTAGGACAGTTGTACAATGAGCAGTTCTTC. It encodes CASSLGQLYNEQFF.

The V gene is TRBV27, the J gene TRBJ1-1; a possible D gene is TRBD1 (5 bases). V was cut by 5 bases and J by 1 base, with 11 bases left in between. Germline V lookup: CDR1 MNHEY, CDR2 SMNVEV (reference sequence). This CDR3 comprises 14 residues. This CDR3 is CASSPGGANTEAFF. DNA of the CDR3: TGTGCCAGCAGTCCCGGTGGGGCGAACACTGAAGCTTTCTTT.

The chain couples TRBV6-6 to TRBJ2-1; D remains ambiguous. Germline values: CDR1 MNHNY, CDR2 SVGAGI (reference sequence). The length of the CDR3 is 15 residues. Trimming shortened V by 3 bases and J by 0 bases, and 9 bases separated the two germline ends. The CDR3 bases are TGTGCCAGCAGTTATTTGGAGAGCTCCTACAATGAGCAGTTCTTC. It is translated as CASSYLESSYNEQFF.

In DNA form, the CDR3 reads TGTGCCAGCAGCTTACCCCAGACTAACTATGGCTACACCTTC. This translates into CASSLPQTNYGYTF. The rearrangement joins TRBV7-2 to TRBJ1-2; D not certain. Germline V gene data show CDR1 as SGHTA and CDR2 as FQGNSA. CDR3 length: 14 residues. Trimming took off 2 bases at V and 0 bases at J, with 7 bases between the two ends.

This chain uses TRBV9 with TRBJ1-4; TRBD1 might be the D (5 bases). Germline loops: CDR1 SGDLS, CDR2 YYNGEE. V was clipped by 0 bases and J by 0 bases, with 6 bases between them. There are 15 residues in the CDR3. CDR3 DNA: TGTGCCAGCAGCGTAGGGGGGGCAACTAATGAAAAACTGTTTTTT. Translating it yields CASSVGGATNEKLFF. Full variable domain (rest looked up from reference TRBV9 and TRBJ1-4): DSGVTQTPKHLITATGQRVTLRCSPRSGDLSVYWYQQSLDQGLQFLIQYYNGEERAKGNILERFSAQQFPDLHSELNLSSLELGDSALYFCASSVGGATNEKLFFGSGTQLSVL.

The chain couples TRBV6-5 to TRBJ2-7, with D possibly matching TRBD2 (6 bases). Germline CDR1 MNHEY, CDR2 SVGAGI. The CDR3 runs to 13 residues. Trimming removed 0 bases at V and 7 bases at J, with 10 bases between. The CDR3 DNA follows: TGTGCCAGCAGTTACTCGAGAGGGAGGGAGCAGTACTTC. Its protein is CASSYSRGREQYF.

The chain uses TRBV7-8 and TRBJ2-2, with D hard to call. The ends were cut back, 0 bases at V and 3 bases at J, with 2 bases in the middle. Looked up from germline, CDR1 is SGHVS and CDR2 is FQNEAQ. The length of the CDR3 is 13 residues. The chain's CDR3 is CASSLAYTGELFF. The CDR3 DNA follows: TGTGCCAGCAGCTTAGCCTACACCGGGGAGCTGTTTTTT.